Listed below are T cell receptor beta chains from one sample, sequenced in a study of control samples from healthy donors and cancer patients. Sequenced by immunoSEQ multiplex PCR; TCRdb stores in-frame clones only, minus some. The profile shows approximately 140,000 clones, under 95% of them singletons. Source material: blood. These receptors originate from a man aged 18 to 29 in good health. The CDR3 runs from the conserved cysteine through the conserved F or W. A D gene is named only where the DNA matches it firmly. Some rows mark clone size as missing; the rest say once, few, many or name a class of expanded clone.

length: 13; J: TRBJ1-1; D: NA; V: TRBV29-1; size: NA; CDR3: CSVEVVRETEAFF; DNA: TGCAGCGTTGAAGTGGTAAGAGAGACTGAAGCTTTCTTT
length: 16; J: TRBJ1-6; D: TRBD1; V: TRBV5-1; size: NA; CDR3: CASSQKQGSYNSPLHF; DNA: TGCGCCAGCAGCCAAAAACAGGGGTCCTATAATTCACCCCTCCACTTT
length: 15; J: TRBJ2-1; D: NA; V: TRBV19; size: NA; CDR3: CASSLGQRIYNEQFF; DNA: TGTGCCAGTAGTCTCGGACAGAGAATCTACAATGAGCAGTTCTTC
length: 15; J: TRBJ2-1; D: NA; V: TRBV6-5; size: NA; CDR3: CASSRLKGSYNEQFF; DNA: TGTGCCAGCAGTCGACTGAAGGGTTCCTACAATGAGCAGTTCTTC
length: 16; J: TRBJ2-5; D: NA; V: TRBV27; size: few; CDR3: CASSLSQVPGRETQYF; DNA: TGTGCCAGCAGTTTAAGTCAAGTCCCGGGGAGAGAGACCCAGTACTTC
length: 16; J: TRBJ2-3; D: TRBD2; V: TRBV19; size: NA; CDR3: CASSRSGEGGTDTQYF; DNA: TGTGCCAGTAGTAGAAGCGGGGAGGGTGGCACAGATACGCAGTATTTT
length: 14; J: TRBJ1-5; D: NA; V: TRBV19; size: NA; CDR3: CASSPRTAGQPQHF; DNA: TGTGCCAGTAGTCCCCGGACAGCGGGTCAGCCCCAGCATTTT
length: 16; J: TRBJ2-1; D: NA; V: TRBV10-2; size: NA; CDR3: CASSDPFRSSYNEQFF; DNA: TGCGCCAGCAGTGATCCATTCCGGAGCTCCTACAATGAGCAGTTCTTC
length: 13; J: TRBJ1-2; D: TRBD1; V: TRBV5-1; size: NA; CDR3: CASSRTGVYGYTF; DNA: TGCGCCAGCAGCCGGACAGGGGTCTATGGCTACACCTTC
length: 15; J: TRBJ1-3; D: NA; V: TRBV19; size: NA; CDR3: CASSIEGPSGNTIYF; DNA: TGTGCCAGTAGTATAGAGGGGCCGTCGGGAAACACCATATATTTT
length: 13; J: TRBJ2-4; D: TRBD1; V: TRBV6-5; size: NA; CDR3: CASTRQGEDIQYF; DNA: TGTGCCAGCACCCGACAGGGGGAGGACATTCAGTACTTC
length: 14; J: TRBJ1-4; D: NA; V: TRBV7-9; size: NA; CDR3: CASSLVSANEKLFF; DNA: TGTGCCAGCAGCTTAGTGTCGGCAAACGAAAAACTGTTTTTT
length: 13; J: TRBJ1-1; D: NA; V: TRBV12-3/TRBV12-4; size: NA; CDR3: CASNLGVNTEAFF; DNA: TGTGCCAGCAACCTGGGGGTGAACACTGAAGCTTTCTTT
length: 17; J: TRBJ1-6; D: NA; V: TRBV19; size: NA; CDR3: CASSGTRTSSYNSPLHF; DNA: TGTGCCAGTAGTGGCACCCGAACGAGCTCCTATAATTCACCCCTCCACTTT
length: 15; J: TRBJ2-3; D: TRBD2; V: TRBV5-4; size: NA; CDR3: CASSSAGESTDTQYF; DNA: TGTGCCAGCAGCTCCGCGGGGGAAAGCACAGATACGCAGTATTTT
length: 13; J: TRBJ1-2; D: TRBD1; V: TRBV12-3/TRBV12-4; size: NA; CDR3: CASSRQGDYGYTF; DNA: TGTGCCAGCAGTCGACAGGGAGACTATGGCTACACCTTC
length: 14; J: TRBJ1-2; D: NA; V: TRBV7-9; size: NA; CDR3: CASSLGTVPYGYTF; DNA: TGTGCCAGCAGCTTAGGGACAGTACCTTATGGCTACACCTTC
length: 14; J: TRBJ1-4; D: TRBD1; V: TRBV5-4; size: NA; CDR3: CASSVDRGREKLFF; DNA: TGTGCCAGCAGCGTGGACAGGGGGCGAGAAAAACTGTTTTTT
length: 13; J: TRBJ1-4; D: TRBD1; V: TRBV4-1; size: NA; CDR3: CASSQRTGEKLFF; DNA: TGCGCCAGCAGCCAACGGACAGGGGAGAAACTGTTTTTT
length: 15; J: TRBJ2-7; D: NA; V: TRBV6-1; size: NA; CDR3: CASSEFWGKMGEQYF; DNA: TGTGCCAGCAGTGAATTTTGGGGCAAGATGGGGGAGCAGTACTTC
length: 16; J: TRBJ2-7; D: TRBD1; V: TRBV5-4; size: NA; CDR3: CASSESRDRVIYEQYF; DNA: TGTGCCAGCAGCGAAAGTAGGGACAGGGTTATCTACGAGCAGTACTTC
length: 12; J: TRBJ2-1; D: NA; V: TRBV14; size: NA; CDR3: CASSQIGNEQFF; DNA: TGTGCCAGCAGCCAGATAGGGAATGAGCAGTTCTTC
length: 18; J: TRBJ2-3; D: TRBD2; V: TRBV4-2; size: once; CDR3: CASSQDVRSGGAGGTQYF; DNA: TGTGCCAGCAGCCAAGATGTAAGGAGCGGGGGGGCCGGAGGTACGCAGTATTTT
length: 16; J: TRBJ1-6; D: TRBD1; V: TRBV6-2/TRBV6-3; size: NA; CDR3: CASSYSPDRGHSPLHF; DNA: TGTGCCAGCAGTTACTCCCCGGACAGGGGCCATTCACCCCTCCACTTT
length: 16; J: TRBJ1-4; D: TRBD1; V: TRBV5-1; size: NA; CDR3: CASSLVTSGTGQKLFF; DNA: TGCGCCAGCAGCTTGGTCACTTCCGGGACAGGTCAAAAACTGTTTTTT
length: 13; J: TRBJ1-5; D: NA; V: TRBV2; size: NA; CDR3: CASIDSLNQPQHF; DNA: TGTGCCAGCATCGATTCCCTCAATCAGCCCCAGCATTTT
length: 15; J: TRBJ2-1; D: TRBD2; V: TRBV5-1; size: NA; CDR3: CASSLGSGGHNEQFF; DNA: TGCGCCAGCAGCTTGGGTAGCGGGGGGCACAATGAGCAGTTCTTC
length: 14; J: TRBJ1-2; D: NA; V: TRBV28; size: NA; CDR3: CATGGRLANYGYTF; DNA: TGTGCCACGGGGGGACGGTTAGCTAACTATGGCTACACCTTC
length: 13; J: TRBJ1-2; D: NA; V: TRBV12-3/TRBV12-4; size: NA; CDR3: CASSAQGGKTYTF; DNA: TGTGCCAGCAGTGCACAAGGGGGAAAAACCTACACCTTC
length: 14; J: TRBJ2-5; D: TRBD1; V: TRBV3-1/TRBV3-2; size: NA; CDR3: CASTLTGDQETQYF; DNA: TGTGCCAGCACCTTGACAGGGGACCAAGAGACCCAGTACTTC
length: 14; J: TRBJ2-4; D: NA; V: TRBV6-5; size: NA; CDR3: CASSSLAVKNIQYF; DNA: TGTGCCAGCAGTAGTTTAGCGGTAAAAAACATTCAGTACTTC
length: 15; J: TRBJ1-4; D: TRBD1; V: TRBV9; size: NA; CDR3: CASSAEGAGNEKLFF; DNA: TGTGCCAGCAGCGCGGAGGGGGCAGGGAACGAAAAACTGTTTTTT
length: 16; J: TRBJ1-2; D: NA; V: TRBV19; size: once; CDR3: CASSIAPGVANYGYTF; DNA: TGTGCCAGTAGTATAGCCCCAGGAGTAGCTAACTATGGCTACACCTTC
length: 16; J: TRBJ2-3; D: TRBD2; V: TRBV4-1; size: NA; CDR3: CASSQVERGGTDTQYF; DNA: TGCGCCAGCAGCCAAGTCGAGCGGGGGGGCACAGATACGCAGTATTTT
length: 13; J: TRBJ2-3; D: NA; V: TRBV7-3; size: NA; CDR3: CASSLLGADTQYF; DNA: TGTGCCAGCAGCCTACTTGGTGCAGATACGCAGTATTTT
length: 13; J: TRBJ1-3; D: NA; V: TRBV27; size: NA; CDR3: CASSSLSANTIYF; DNA: TGTGCCAGCAGTTCCCTTTCCGCAAACACCATATATTTT
length: 15; J: TRBJ2-1; D: NA; V: TRBV6-6; size: NA; CDR3: CASSYGVPGVNEQFF; DNA: TGTGCCAGCAGTTACGGGGTCCCGGGCGTCAATGAGCAGTTCTTC
length: 15; J: TRBJ2-2; D: NA; V: TRBV18; size: NA; CDR3: CASSLLAASTGELFF; DNA: TGTGCCAGCTCATTGTTGGCAGCTAGCACCGGGGAGCTGTTTTTT
length: 14; J: TRBJ1-2; D: TRBD1; V: TRBV28; size: NA; CDR3: CASRTDGTEYGYTF; DNA: TGTGCCAGCAGGACGGACGGGACAGAGTATGGCTACACCTTC
length: 15; J: TRBJ2-7; D: NA; V: TRBV4-3; size: NA; CDR3: CASSQSRGSYYEQYF; DNA: TGCGCCAGCAGCCAATCGAGAGGGTCGTACTACGAGCAGTACTTC
length: 12; J: TRBJ1-2; D: TRBD1; V: TRBV12-3/TRBV12-4; size: NA; CDR3: CASSGTVQGYTF; DNA: TGTGCCAGCAGTGGGACAGTTCAGGGCTACACCTTC
length: 15; J: TRBJ1-6; D: NA; V: TRBV7-2; size: NA; CDR3: CASSTLGGAMIPLHF; DNA: TGTGCCAGCAGCACCCTGGGGGGCGCTATGATCCCCCTCCACTTT